A selection of T cell receptor beta chains follows, all from one sample in a study of cytomegalovirus exposure and HLA in healthy donors. The data were produced by immunoSEQ multiplex PCR, yet TCRdb's version contains in-frame clones alone and is incomplete. The sample contains 190,000 or so clones, roughly 88% of which appear only once. What was sequenced was PBMCs. These TCRs come from a woman aged 25 to 39 in good health and CMV-seropositive. Both conserved end residues are part of each CDR3. The D gene is left open where the match is weak. Clone size is shown for a subset of rows, as once, few, many or a class of expanded clone.

d_call | j_call | clone_size | v_call | cdr3_aa | cdr3_nt
TRBD1 | TRBJ2-7 | - | TRBV5-6 | CASSPVDRPYVHEQYF | TGTGCCAGCAGCCCAGTGGACAGGCCCTACGTCCACGAGCAGTACTTC
- | TRBJ2-7 | - | TRBV28 | CASREGRLPYTYEQYF | TGTGCCAGCAGGGAGGGGAGACTGCCTTATACCTACGAGCAGTACTTC
- | TRBJ2-5 | - | TRBV6-6 | CASSRQVQETQYF | TGTGCCAGCAGTCGACAAGTCCAAGAGACCCAGTACTTC
- | TRBJ1-2 | - | TRBV5-1 | CATGDTNYGYTF | TGCGCCACCGGTGACACTAACTATGGCTACACCTTC
TRBD1 | TRBJ1-5 | - | TRBV4-1 | CASSQGVRGQSNQPQHF | TGCGCCAGCAGCCAAGGAGTCAGGGGGCAGAGCAATCAGCCCCAGCATTTT
- | TRBJ1-2 | - | TRBV15 | CATSRDYQPGRTEGGYTF | TGTGCCACCAGCAGAGACTACCAGCCCGGGCGGACTGAAGGTGGCTACACCTTC
TRBD1 | TRBJ2-7 | - | TRBV6-1 | CASSGTGVTYEQYF | TGTGCCAGCAGTGGGACAGGGGTCACCTACGAGCAGTACTTC
TRBD1 | TRBJ1-1 | - | TRBV29-1 | CSVGGQTNTEAFF | TGCAGCGTTGGGGGACAGACAAACACTGAAGCTTTCTTT
- | TRBJ2-1 | - | TRBV7-3 | CASSYSSYNEQFF | TGTGCCAGCAGCTACAGCTCCTACAATGAGCAGTTCTTC
TRBD2 | TRBJ2-1 | many | TRBV5-4 | CASSWGLAGENEQFF | TGTGCCAGCAGTTGGGGACTAGCGGGAGAAAATGAGCAGTTCTTC
- | TRBJ1-5 | once | TRBV28 | CASSLSRTVGQPQHF | TGTGCCAGCAGTTTATCTCGGACAGTCGGTCAGCCCCAGCATTTT
TRBD1 | TRBJ1-1 | - | TRBV5-1 | CASSLVFGTDNTEAFF | TGCGCCAGCAGCTTGGTTTTTGGGACAGATAACACTGAAGCTTTCTTT
- | TRBJ2-7 | - | TRBV10-3 | CASRGGEISYEQYF | TGTGCCTCCAGAGGAGGGGAGATCTCCTACGAGCAGTACTTC
TRBD1 | TRBJ2-7 | - | TRBV28 | CASRQGGNYEQYF | TGTGCCAGTCGACAGGGGGGAAACTACGAGCAGTACTTC
TRBD1 | TRBJ1-5 | - | TRBV5-1 | CASTLTGGGQPQHF | TGCGCCAGCACCCTGACAGGGGGCGGTCAGCCCCAGCATTTT
TRBD1 | TRBJ1-1 | once | TRBV15 | CATSRDRGTEAFF | TGTGCCACCAGCAGAGACAGGGGGACTGAAGCTTTCTTT
TRBD2 | TRBJ2-5 | - | TRBV5-1 | CASSLFREGQETQYF | TGCGCCAGCAGCTTGTTCCGGGAGGGCCAAGAGACCCAGTACTTC
- | TRBJ1-1 | - | TRBV7-9 | CASSSTYPGNTEAFF | TGTGCCAGCAGCTCCACCTATCCAGGGAACACTGAAGCTTTCTTT
TRBD2 | TRBJ2-1 | - | TRBV6-1 | CASSERGGRAIDEQFF | TGTGCCAGCAGTGAGAGGGGCGGGAGGGCCATCGATGAGCAGTTCTTC
TRBD1 | TRBJ2-7 | - | TRBV6-1 | CASSDPRWTGEQYF | TGTGCCAGCAGTGACCCCCGATGGACAGGGGAGCAGTACTTC
- | TRBJ2-7 | - | TRBV10-3 | CAISDLSDSYEQYF | TGTGCCATCAGCGACCTTAGCGACTCCTACGAGCAGTACTTC
TRBD1 | TRBJ1-5 | - | TRBV28 | CASRGQGQPQHF | TGTGCCAGCAGGGGACAGGGTCAGCCCCAGCATTTT
- | TRBJ1-2 | - | TRBV27 | CASSPLQGLGRYGYTF | TGTGCCAGCAGTCCCCTCCAGGGTTTGGGGAGGTATGGCTACACCTTC
- | TRBJ1-1 | - | TRBV28 | CASSIPQGEFTEAFF | TGTGCCAGCAGCATCCCACAGGGAGAATTTACTGAAGCTTTCTTT
- | TRBJ1-3 | - | TRBV5-1 | CASSLSGDTIYF | TGCGCCAGCAGCTTGTCGGGGGACACCATATATTTT
TRBD1 | TRBJ1-1 | - | TRBV5-1 | CASMGSTGSYTEAFF | TGCGCCAGCATGGGATCGACAGGGAGCTACACTGAAGCTTTCTTT
- | TRBJ1-1 | once | TRBV4-1 | CASSQMTGNTEAFF | TGCGCCAGCAGCCAGATGACAGGGAACACTGAAGCTTTCTTT
TRBD2 | TRBJ2-3 | - | TRBV9 | CASSVGIAGGMTDTQYF | TGTGCCAGCAGCGTAGGGATAGCGGGAGGGATGACAGATACGCAGTATTTT
TRBD2 | TRBJ2-1 | - | TRBV9 | CANSRRREGYNEQFF | TGTGCCAACAGCAGGAGGCGGGAGGGATACAATGAGCAGTTCTTC
- | TRBJ2-3 | - | TRBV28 | CATLELYTDTQYF | TGTGCCACCCTGGAGCTGTACACAGATACGCAGTATTTT
- | TRBJ2-1 | - | TRBV28 | CASIDTGSVRFF | TGTGCCAGCATTGATACAGGGTCGGTTCGGTTCTTC
- | TRBJ1-2 | - | TRBV29-1 | CSVDPDRDYGYTF | TGCAGCGTTGACCCCGACAGAGACTATGGCTACACCTTC
TRBD2 | TRBJ2-1 | - | TRBV10-1 | CASGSWTSGEGEQFF | TGCGCCAGCGGGTCGTGGACTAGCGGAGAGGGAGAGCAGTTCTTC
TRBD2 | TRBJ2-1 | - | TRBV4-1 | CASSQDKSGSSINEQFF | TGCGCCAGCAGCCAAGACAAGAGCGGGAGTTCCATCAATGAGCAGTTCTTC
TRBD2 | TRBJ2-3 | - | TRBV18 | CASSPNLAGSGFDTQYF | TGTGCCAGCTCACCCAACTTAGCGGGATCTGGGTTCGATACGCAGTATTTT